This T cell receptor beta chain came from a study of cytomegalovirus exposure and HLA in healthy donors. With 60 Vbeta and 13 Jbeta primers, the PCR was carried out. Measured with immunoSEQ multiplex PCR; TCRdb has only the in-frame clones, and not every one. Of 200,000 or so clones listed, around 80% are singletons. General study points: The majority of TCR sequences were rare, yet some public TCRs appeared in many donors. V- and J-gene trimming of TCR beta was linked (in a later analysis) to a missense DCLRE1C variant.

About this clone: The antigen remains unidentified.

Trimming at V came to 4 bases and at J to 1 base, leaving 3 bases not matched to a gene. Germline CDR1 and CDR2: LNHDA and SQIVND (reference sequence). The CDR3 spans 15 residues. The sequenced material came from PBMCs. The receptor's source is a male donor in good health and CMV-seronegative. The chain combines TRBV19 with TRBJ1-2; 10 bases match TRBD1. In nucleotides, the CDR3 is TGTGCCAGTAGTACGGGACAGGGGCTTAACTATGGCTACACCTTC. This gives the protein CASSTGQGLNYGYTF.